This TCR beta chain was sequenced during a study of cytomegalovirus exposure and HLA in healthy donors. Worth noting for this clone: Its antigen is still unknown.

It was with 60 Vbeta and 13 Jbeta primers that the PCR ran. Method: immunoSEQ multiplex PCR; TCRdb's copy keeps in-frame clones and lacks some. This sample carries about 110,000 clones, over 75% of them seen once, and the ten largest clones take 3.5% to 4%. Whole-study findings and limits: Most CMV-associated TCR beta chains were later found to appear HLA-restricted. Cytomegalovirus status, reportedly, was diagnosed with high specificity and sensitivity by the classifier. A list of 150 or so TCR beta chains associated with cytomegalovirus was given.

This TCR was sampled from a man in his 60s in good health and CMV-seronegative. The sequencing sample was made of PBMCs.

CDR3 DNA: TGCAGCGTCCGGACTAGCGGAGGGAATGAGCAGTTCTTC. Its translation is CSVRTSGGNEQFF. The chain joins TRBV29-1 to TRBJ2-1; 10 bases line up with TRBD2. Losses at the gene ends were 6 bases for V and 7 bases for J; bases not matched to a gene: 6. CDR1 and CDR2 (germline): SQVTM, ANQGSEA. This CDR3 region has 13 residues.